This record covers a single T cell receptor (beta chain). TCRdb's table, derived via immunoSEQ multiplex PCR, lists solely in-frame clones and lacks some. In the table there are about 59,000 clones, around 90% of which are singletons. CDR3 length equals 15 residues. The V gene end was trimmed by 5 bases and the J gene end by 3 bases; junction bases not matched to a gene: 8. Germline values: CDR1 SGHAT, CDR2 FQDESV (reference sequence). The sample comes from a study of blood T cell repertoires in COVID-19. Background on the study: Collection of acute and convalescent COVID-19 samples took place in the United States, Italy and Spain. The analysed material was cDNA or gDNA that came from T cells, B-cell-depleted T cells, or PBMCs.

The sample taken for sequencing was peripheral blood. The TCR originated in a man aged 80 or over with acute or convalescent COVID-19. The J gene is TRBJ2-3, the V gene TRBV11-1, with TRBD1 matching over 7 bases. CDR3 sequence reads: CASSRDSPRTDTQYF. CDR3 nucleotide sequence: TGTGCCAGCAGCCGGGACAGCCCTCGGACAGATACGCAGTATTTT.